One sample yielded the 28 T cell receptor beta chains listed below, sequenced in a study of regulatory T cells in long-lasting Graves disease. Time point specified: newly diagnosed GD, antithyroid drugs for less than 3 months. The authors made the TCR library using RNA they extracted from PBMCs. Construction of TCR beta libraries relied on iRepertoire HTBI primers and on Arm-PCR targeting CDR3 regions. From the multiplex PCR reads, TCRdb called clonotypes with MiXCR, one entry per CDR3 protein. The data contain 400,000 to 550,000 distinct CDR3 sequences, 16% of them seen just once; the ten biggest clones take up approximately 11%. The sample was also linked to a second study, of T cells in Graves' hyperthyroidism and ophthalmopathy.

The sample here was peripheral blood mononuclear cells (PBMCs), taken at new diagnosis, from a patient treated with antithyroid drugs. These receptors came from a woman in her twenties or thirties with Graves disease.

Details on this clonotype: A clone one base away is much larger, so this may be a read error. V and J are TRBV11-3 and TRBJ2-2; possibly TRBD2 for D (5 bases). Looked up from germline, CDR1 is SGHNT and CDR2 is YENEEA. The CDR3 contains 13 residues. CDR3 loop: CASSLDHTGELLF. The CDR3 DNA follows: TGTGCCAGCAGCTTGGACCACACCGGGGAGCTGCTTTTT.

This clonotype was found many times. This sequence joins TRBV7-2 and TRBJ1-1; 8 bases fit TRBD1. The CDR3 has 15 residues. CDR1 SGHTA and CDR2 FQGNSA come from the germline V gene. V lost 6 bases and J lost 1; bases outside the gene matches: 7. In DNA, the CDR3 is TGTGCCAGCAGACGTGACAGGGGTGGGAACACTGAAGCTTTCTTT. Translated, it gives CASRRDRGGNTEAFF.

This clonotype was counted many times. V usage is TRBV7-2 and J usage is TRBJ2-1; 9 nucleotides align to TRBD2. With 5 bases clipped from V and 10 bases from J, the junction kept 12 bases outside the gene matches. The CDR3 loop spans 15 amino acids. Germline V CDR1 and CDR2: SGHTA, FQGNSA. DNA of the CDR3: TGTGCCAGCAGCCCCCGACTAGCGGATAGGGGGGAGCAGTTCTTC. It is translated as CASSPRLADRGEQFF.

This clonotype was detected many times. The CDR3 spells CASSLERDWQFF. The DNA of the CDR3 is TGCGCCAGCAGCTTGGAAAGGGACTGGCAGTTCTTC. J is TRBJ2-1 and V is TRBV5-1, with D perhaps matching TRBD2 (6 bases). CDR3 size: 12 residues. Between the trimmed V and J ends, which lost 0 bases and 12 bases, there was a span of 10 bases. Germline V lookup: CDR1 SGHRS, CDR2 YFSETQ.

This clonotype has just a few counts. The V call is TRBV5-8, the J call TRBJ1-1; tentatively, D is TRBD1 (5 bases). CDR1 and CDR2 (germline): SGHTS, YDEGEE. CDR3 length: 16 amino acids. Trimming pared 5 bases from V and 0 bases from J, leaving 17 bases between. CDR3 coding DNA: TGTGCCAGCAGGAAAGGGGCGTCCCTGATGAACACTGAAGCTTTCTTT. Encoded protein: CASRKGASLMNTEAFF.

The table lists this clonotype with many counts. J is TRBJ1-5 and V is TRBV6-1; D ambiguous. Between the trimmed V and J ends, which lost 8 bases and 2 bases, there was a span of 16 bases. CDR1 is MNHNS and CDR2 is SASEGT in the germline V gene. The CDR3 has 15 residues. This chain's CDR3 is CASFPERAGNQPQHF. In DNA form, the CDR3 reads TGTGCCAGCTTCCCCGAGAGGGCAGGCAATCAGCCCCAGCATTTT.

The chain carries TRBV29-1 and TRBJ2-7; D is undetermined. The CDR3 length is 11 residues. The germline V and J ends were trimmed by 8 bases and 5 bases, with 13 bases remaining between them. Germline loops: CDR1 SQVTM, CDR2 ANQGSEA. The CDR3: CSIGRTDEQYF. CDR3 in DNA: TGCAGCATAGGTCGGACCGACGAGCAGTACTTC.

The chain joins TRBV14 to TRBJ2-3; D might be TRBD2 (5 bases). CDR3 length: 17 amino acids. Between the trimmed V and J ends, which lost 2 bases and 4 bases, there was a span of 19 bases. Germline CDR1 and CDR2: SGHDN and FVKESK. The CDR3 loop reads CASSQPRAPGMADTQYF. DNA for the CDR3: TGTGCCAGCAGCCAACCAAGGGCGCCGGGGATGGCAGATACGCAGTATTTT.

This clonotype was observed a handful of times. The chain uses TRBV20-1 and TRBJ2-7, with D unclear. The CDR3 totals 15 residues. V shed 0 bases and J shed 0 bases, with 12 bases lying between them. The germline V gene encodes CDR1 DFQATT and CDR2 SNEGSKA (reference sequence). CDR3 coding DNA: TGCAGTGCTAGAGATTATAATATTCACTCCTACGAGCAGTACTTC. This sequence encodes CSARDYNIHSYEQYF.

This clonotype was picked up many times. This chain uses TRBV6-1 with TRBJ1-1, with D maybe TRBD1 (6 bases). The length of the CDR3 is 14 residues. The V and J ends lost 4 bases and 0 bases respectively, with 9 bases between them. Germline lookup yields CDR1 MNHNS and CDR2 SASEGT. CDR3 in DNA: TGTGCCAGCAGTGTAGGACAGCTGAACACTGAAGCTTTCTTT. Translated, it gives CASSVGQLNTEAFF.

This clonotype was counted many times. This chain uses TRBV18 with TRBJ2-7; no reliable D call. This CDR3 is 13 amino acids long. Germline lookup yields CDR1 KGHSH and CDR2 LQKENI. The V gene lost 0 bases and the J gene lost 5 bases, with 8 bases spanning the gap. As DNA, the CDR3 is TGTGCCAGCTCACCACCCTCAGGTCACGAGCAGTACTTC. It translates to CASSPPSGHEQYF.

This clonotype was picked up many times. The chain couples TRBV6-1 to TRBJ2-2; TRBD2 might be the D (6 bases). The V end was cut by 8 bases, the J end by 4 bases, with 14 bases between. The CDR3 has 14 amino acids. From germline, CDR1 is MNHNS and CDR2 SASEGT. The CDR3 region has the DNA TGTGCCAGCGAAACGGGGGAAACCACCGGGGAGCTGTTTTTT. Its translation is CASETGETTGELFF.

Points on this clonotype: A read error is the likely source, as a far larger clone sits one nucleotide away. The chain combines TRBV11-2 with TRBJ1-1; tentatively, D is TRBD1 (5 bases). CDR3 length: 14 amino acids. Germline CDR1 and CDR2: SGHAT and FQNNGV. As DNA, the CDR3 is TGTGCCGGCAGCTTGCGGGACTCTAACACTGAAGCTTTCTTT. Translated, it gives CAGSLRDSNTEAFF.

This clonotype was recorded at least ten times. The rearrangement uses TRBV28 and TRBJ1-5, with 11 bases lining up with TRBD1. From germline, CDR1 is MDHEN and CDR2 SYDVKM. V lost 5 bases and J lost 4; bases outside the gene matches: 7. The CDR3 totals 16 residues. CDR3 sequence: CASSRDRGSVNQPQHF. The CDR3 DNA sequence: TGTGCCAGCAGTCGGGACAGGGGGAGTGTTAATCAGCCCCAGCATTTT. The full variable domain, its missing parts supplied by reference TRBV28 and TRBJ1-5, is DVKVTQSSRYLVKRTGEKVFLECVQDMDHENMFWYRQDPGLGLRLIYFSYDVKMKEKGDIPEGYSVSREKKERFSLILESASTNQTSMYLCASSRDRGSVNQPQHFGDGTRLSIL.

In this sample, this clonotype turned up a few times. The gene calls are TRBV5-1 and TRBJ2-7, with 7 bases lining up with TRBD1. J was trimmed by 5 bases and V by 3 bases; bases with no gene match: 5. The CDR3 sequence is 13 residues long. CDR1 is SGHRS, CDR2 YFSETQ, per germline. The CDR3 sequence is CASSSQGDHEQYF. CDR3 coding DNA: TGCGCCAGCAGCTCCCAGGGGGACCACGAGCAGTACTTC.

The table lists this clonotype with many counts. The CDR3 spells CASRAQDRPGDEQYF. CDR3 DNA sequence: TGTGCCAGCAGAGCCCAGGACAGGCCCGGAGACGAGCAGTACTTC. J is TRBJ2-7 and V is TRBV12-3 or TRBV12-4, with 7 bases fitting TRBD1. J lost 5 bases, V lost 6 bases, and 13 bases had no gene match. CDR3 length: 15 residues.

Many counts were recorded for this clonotype. CDR3 loop: CASSQGRVLYEQYF. CDR3 DNA: TGTGCCAGCAGCCAAGGAAGGGTCCTCTACGAGCAGTACTTC. The chain has TRBV3-1 and TRBJ2-7; D call uncertain. V lost 1 base, J lost 3 bases, and 10 bases lay in between. This CDR3 has 14 residues. Per germline, CDR1 LGHDT and CDR2 YNNKEL (reference sequence).

This clonotype appeared a few times. The rearrangement joins TRBV20-1 to TRBJ2-1; 10 bases are shared with TRBD2. J lost 9 bases, V lost 8 bases, and 19 bases had no gene match. The CDR3 is made up of 16 amino acids. Germline V gene data show CDR1 as DFQATT and CDR2 as SNEGSKA (reference sequence). DNA of the CDR3: TGCAGTACGAGCGGGAGGGCTTCCCAATCCCAGGGTGAGCAGTTCTTC. This sequence encodes CSTSGRASQSQGEQFF.

The chain links TRBV4-1 to TRBJ1-1, with a weak D call TRBD1 (5 bases). The CDR3 has 14 residues. With 1 base removed from V and 12 bases from J, the gap between germline ends came to 18 bases. CDR1 and CDR2 (germline): MGHRA, YSYEKL. CDR3 coding DNA: TGCGCCAGCAGCCAAGTGACGGACAAGAGGGTAACTTTCTTT. This codes for CASSQVTDKRVTFF.

In this sample, this clonotype turned up many times. The chain recombines TRBV27 with TRBJ2-3, with D hard to call. Germline V gene sequence: CDR1 MNHEY, CDR2 SMNVEV (reference sequence). This CDR3 comprises 14 residues. Trimming cost V 6 bases and J 0 bases, with 10 bases left between them. The CDR3 DNA reads as TGTGCCAGCAGAGACACCTTTAGCACAGATACGCAGTATTTT. Its protein is CASRDTFSTDTQYF.

This clonotype was counted ten times or more. The DNA for the CDR3 is TGTGCCAGCAGTGAGGCGGGAGGAGTTTTCAATGAGCAGTTCTTC. Translation gives CASSEAGGVFNEQFF. V and J are TRBV2 and TRBJ2-1, with 8 bases matching TRBD2. The trim removed 3 bases at V and 6 bases at J, leaving 7 bases unmatched. The CDR3 contains 15 residues. Germline CDR1 SNHLY, CDR2 FYNNEI.

This clonotype was recorded many times. The chain combines TRBV30 with TRBJ1-2, with TRBD1 matching over 7 bases. The J segment lost 2 bases and the V segment lost 4 bases, leaving 4 bases of the junction unmatched. CDR3 length equals 13 residues. The V gene's germline CDR1 is GTSNPN and CDR2 SVGIG (reference sequence). The CDR3 sequence: CAWTGQRNYGYTF. CDR3 DNA: TGTGCCTGGACGGGACAGCGGAACTATGGCTACACCTTC. Using reference TRBV30 and TRBJ1-2 for the parts outside the CDR3, the full variable domain is SQTIHQWPATLVQPVGSPLSLECTVEGTSNPNLYWYRQAAGRGLQLLFYSVGIGQISSEVPQNLSASRPQDRQFILSSKKLLLSDSGFYLCAWTGQRNYGYTFGSGTRLTVV.

This clonotype was seen ten or more times. V gene TRBV9 combines with J gene TRBJ1-1, with 7 positions matching TRBD1. Germline values: CDR1 SGDLS, CDR2 YYNGEE. V shed 0 bases and J 5 bases; nucleotides not matched to a gene: 4. The CDR3 spans 14 residues. This CDR3 reads CASSVVARGTEAFF. CDR3 DNA: TGTGCCAGCAGCGTAGTCGCCAGGGGGACTGAAGCTTTCTTT.

A note on this clonotype: It may be a read error: a sequence one base away is much more abundant. The chain joins TRBV6-1 to TRBJ2-7; D possibly corresponds to TRBD1 (5 bases). V was pared by 5 bases and J by 7 bases, with 18 bases between. Germline V CDR1 and CDR2: MNHNS, SASEGT. The CDR3 covers 14 residues. The CDR3 DNA reads TGTGCCAGCAGTACGGAACAGGCCCCGAGAGAGCAGTACTTC. The encoded protein is CASSTEQAPREQYF.

There are many counts of this clonotype. The chain couples TRBV20-1 to TRBJ2-2; perhaps TRBD2 as D (6 bases). The V gene lost 2 bases and the J gene lost 3 bases, with 10 bases spanning the gap. From germline, CDR1 is DFQATT and CDR2 SNEGSKA (reference sequence). The length of the CDR3 is 14 residues. This CDR3 reads CSARLDYHTGELFF. CDR3 DNA: TGCAGTGCTAGATTGGACTACCACACCGGGGAGCTGTTTTTT.

This clonotype was detected many times. This rearrangement joins TRBV7-3 to TRBJ2-7, with TRBD2 matching 12 bases. The length of the CDR3 is 18 residues. The germline CDR1 and CDR2 sequences are SGHTA and FQGTGA. V dropped 5 bases and J dropped 5; count of bases not matched to a gene: 16. CDR3 sequence (DNA): TGTGCCAGCAGCCGTCCTGTCGAGATACTAGCGGGAGGAAACGAGCAGTACTTC. This gives the protein CASSRPVEILAGGNEQYF.

The chain carries TRBV7-6 and TRBJ2-7; D is possibly TRBD1 (6 bases). There are 15 residues in the CDR3. Germline V gives CDR1 SGHVS, CDR2 FNYEAQ. V dropped 5 bases and J dropped 2 bases, with 16 bases sitting between them. The CDR3 DNA is TGTGCCAGCAGCACCCGGGACAAAGGTCCCTACGAGCAGTACTTC. Residues: CASSTRDKGPYEQYF.

This clonotype was detected only a few times. The V and J genes are TRBV12-3 or TRBV12-4 and TRBJ2-2; tentatively, D is TRBD2 (5 bases). Trimming pared 8 bases from V and 5 bases from J, leaving 18 bases between. The CDR3 totals 15 residues. The CDR3 protein is CASLPDSTGTGELFF. CDR3 nucleotide sequence: TGTGCCAGCCTGCCGGACTCAACGGGAACCGGGGAGCTGTTTTTT.